This T cell receptor (beta chain) was recovered during a study of T cell responses to AZD1222 COVID-19 vaccine. Germline V gives CDR1 MRHNA, CDR2 SNTAGT. V lost 3 bases, J lost 4 bases, and 15 bases lay in between. This CDR3 region has 15 residues. Produced via immunoSEQ multiplex PCR; TCRdb's table is partial and in-frame only. The data contain 90,000 to 150,000 clones, more than 70% of them singletons. This chain uses TRBV6-4 with TRBJ1-2; no clear D gene. The sample was peripheral blood, taken 28 days after the second AZD1222 dose. The clonotype was recovered from an adult who received the AZD1222 COVID-19 vaccine. The CDR3 loop is CASSETFLASYGYTF. DNA of the CDR3: TGTGCCAGCAGTGAAACCTTTTTGGCATCCTATGGCTACACCTTC.